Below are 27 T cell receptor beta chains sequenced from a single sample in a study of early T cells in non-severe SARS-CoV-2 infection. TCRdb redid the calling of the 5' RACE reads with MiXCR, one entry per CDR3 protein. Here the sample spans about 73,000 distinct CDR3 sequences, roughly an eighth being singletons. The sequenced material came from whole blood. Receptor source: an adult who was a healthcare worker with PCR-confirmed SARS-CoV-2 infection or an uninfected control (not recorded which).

CDR3 loop: CASPFTGELFF. DNA of the CDR3: TGTGCCAGCCCCTTCACCGGGGAGCTGTTTTTT. The chain uses TRBV6-4 and TRBJ2-2; D is uncertain. In germline, CDR1 is MRHNA, CDR2 SNTAGT. The CDR3 is made up of 11 amino acids. V gave up 8 bases and J gave up 4 bases, with 5 bases separating them.

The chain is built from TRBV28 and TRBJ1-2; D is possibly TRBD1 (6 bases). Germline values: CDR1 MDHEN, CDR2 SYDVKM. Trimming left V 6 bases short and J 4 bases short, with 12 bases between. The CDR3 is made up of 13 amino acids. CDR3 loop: CASSPQGFYGYTF. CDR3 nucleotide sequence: TGTGCCAGCAGCCCGCAGGGGTTCTATGGCTACACCTTC.

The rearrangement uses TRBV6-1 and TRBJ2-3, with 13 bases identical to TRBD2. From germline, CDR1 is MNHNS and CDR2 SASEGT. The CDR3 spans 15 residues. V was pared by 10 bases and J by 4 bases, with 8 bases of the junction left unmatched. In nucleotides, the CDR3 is TGTGCCACCGGACAACTAGCGGGGGGGCCAGATACGCAGTATTTT. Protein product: CATGQLAGGPDTQYF.

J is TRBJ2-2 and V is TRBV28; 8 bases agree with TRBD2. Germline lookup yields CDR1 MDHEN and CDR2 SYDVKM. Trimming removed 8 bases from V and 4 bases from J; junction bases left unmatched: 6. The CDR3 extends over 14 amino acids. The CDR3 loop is CASRGGIGTGELFF. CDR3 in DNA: TGTGCCAGCCGGGGGGGCATCGGCACCGGGGAGCTGTTTTTT.

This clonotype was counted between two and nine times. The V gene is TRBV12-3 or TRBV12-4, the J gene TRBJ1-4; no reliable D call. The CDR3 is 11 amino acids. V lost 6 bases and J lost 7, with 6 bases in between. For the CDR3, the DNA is TGTGCCAGCAGCCTTCGTGAAAAACTGTTTTTT. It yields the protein CASSLREKLFF.

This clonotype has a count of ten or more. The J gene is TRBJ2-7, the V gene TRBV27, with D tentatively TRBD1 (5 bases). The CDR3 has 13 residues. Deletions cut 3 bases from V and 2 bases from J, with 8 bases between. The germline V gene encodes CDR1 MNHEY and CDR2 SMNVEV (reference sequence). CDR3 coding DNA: TGTGCCAGCAGTTTGCGACAGACCTACGAGCAGTACTTC. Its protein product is CASSLRQTYEQYF.

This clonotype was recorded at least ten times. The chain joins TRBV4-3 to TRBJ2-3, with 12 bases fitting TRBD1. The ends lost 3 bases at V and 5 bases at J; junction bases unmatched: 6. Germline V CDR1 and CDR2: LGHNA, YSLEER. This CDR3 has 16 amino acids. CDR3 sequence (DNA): TGCGCCAGCAGCCAGGGGACAGGGGGCGATAAAGATACGCAGTATTTT. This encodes CASSQGTGGDKDTQYF.

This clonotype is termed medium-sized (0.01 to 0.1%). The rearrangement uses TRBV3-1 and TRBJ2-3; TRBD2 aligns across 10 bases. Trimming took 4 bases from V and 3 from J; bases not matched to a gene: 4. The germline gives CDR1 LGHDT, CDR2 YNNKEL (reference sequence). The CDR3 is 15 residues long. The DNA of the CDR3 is TGTGCCAGCAGCCCACCGGGACTAGCGACAGATACGCAGTATTTT. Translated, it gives CASSPPGLATDTQYF.

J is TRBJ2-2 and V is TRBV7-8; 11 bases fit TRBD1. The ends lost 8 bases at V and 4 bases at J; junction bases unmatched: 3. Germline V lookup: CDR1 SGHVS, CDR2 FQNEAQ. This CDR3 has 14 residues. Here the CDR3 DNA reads TGTGCCAGCCGAGGGACAGGGGGCACCGGGGAGCTGTTTTTT. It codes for CASRGTGGTGELFF.

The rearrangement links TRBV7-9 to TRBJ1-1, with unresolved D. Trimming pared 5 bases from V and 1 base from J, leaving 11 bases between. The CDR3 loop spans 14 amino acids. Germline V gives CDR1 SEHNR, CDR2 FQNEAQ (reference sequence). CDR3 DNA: TGTGCCAGCAGCCCCGGCCGAGAGAACACTGAAGCTTTCTTT. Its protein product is CASSPGRENTEAFF.

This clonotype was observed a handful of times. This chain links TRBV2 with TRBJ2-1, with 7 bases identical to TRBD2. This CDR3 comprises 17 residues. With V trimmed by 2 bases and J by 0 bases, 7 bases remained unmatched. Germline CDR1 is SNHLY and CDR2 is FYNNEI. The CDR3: CASSELAGVGSYNEQFF. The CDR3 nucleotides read TGTGCCAGCAGTGAACTGGCGGGGGTTGGCTCCTACAATGAGCAGTTCTTC. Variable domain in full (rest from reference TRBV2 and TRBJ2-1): EPEVTQTPSHQVTQMGQEVILRCVPISNHLYFYWYRQILGQKVEFLVSFYNNEISEKSEIFDDQFSVERPDGSNFTLKIRSTKLEDSAMYFCASSELAGVGSYNEQFFGPGTRLTVL.

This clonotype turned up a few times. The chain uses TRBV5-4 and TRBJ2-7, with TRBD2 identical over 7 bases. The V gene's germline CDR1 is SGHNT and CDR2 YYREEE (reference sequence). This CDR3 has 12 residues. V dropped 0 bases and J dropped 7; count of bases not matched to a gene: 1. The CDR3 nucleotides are TGTGCCAGCAGCTTGGGGGAGGGGGAGCAGTACTTC. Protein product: CASSLGEGEQYF.

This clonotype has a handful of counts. The chain's CDR3 is CASSLFRGPGELFF. The DNA of the CDR3 is TGTGCCAGCAGCTTATTTCGCGGGCCCGGGGAGCTGTTTTTT. The chain links TRBV7-8 to TRBJ2-2; D may be TRBD2 (5 bases). In germline, CDR1 is SGHVS, CDR2 FQNEAQ. The germline V and J ends were trimmed by 2 bases and 6 bases, with 10 bases remaining between them. The CDR3 spans 14 residues.

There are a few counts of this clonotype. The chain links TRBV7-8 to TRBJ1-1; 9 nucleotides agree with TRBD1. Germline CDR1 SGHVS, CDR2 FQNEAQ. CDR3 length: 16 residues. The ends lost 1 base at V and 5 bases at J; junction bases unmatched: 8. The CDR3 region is CASSLVPQGAGTEAFF. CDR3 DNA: TGTGCCAGCAGCTTAGTACCACAGGGGGCGGGTACTGAAGCTTTCTTT.

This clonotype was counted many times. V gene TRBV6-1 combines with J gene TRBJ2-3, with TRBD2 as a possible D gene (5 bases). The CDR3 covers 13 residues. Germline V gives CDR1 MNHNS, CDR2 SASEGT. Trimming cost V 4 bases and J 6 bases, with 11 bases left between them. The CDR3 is CASSGDYLDTQYF. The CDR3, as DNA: TGTGCCAGCAGTGGTGACTACTTGGATACGCAGTATTTT.

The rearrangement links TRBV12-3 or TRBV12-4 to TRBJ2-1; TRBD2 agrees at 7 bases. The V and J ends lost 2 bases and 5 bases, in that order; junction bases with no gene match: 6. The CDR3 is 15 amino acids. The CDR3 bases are TGTGCCAGCAGTTTACGGGGGGTTCCTAACAATGAGCAGTTCTTC. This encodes CASSLRGVPNNEQFF.

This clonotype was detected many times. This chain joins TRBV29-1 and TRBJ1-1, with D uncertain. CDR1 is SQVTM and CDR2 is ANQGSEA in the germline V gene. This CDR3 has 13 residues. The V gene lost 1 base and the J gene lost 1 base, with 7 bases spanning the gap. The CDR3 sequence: CSVEVVRNTEAFF. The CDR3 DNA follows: TGCAGCGTTGAAGTAGTCAGGAACACTGAAGCTTTCTTT.

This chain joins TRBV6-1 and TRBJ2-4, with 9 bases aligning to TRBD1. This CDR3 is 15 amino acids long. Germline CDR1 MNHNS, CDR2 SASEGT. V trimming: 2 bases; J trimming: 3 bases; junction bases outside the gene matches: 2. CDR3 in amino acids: CASSEKGQGKNIQYF. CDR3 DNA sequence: TGTGCCAGCAGTGAAAAGGGACAGGGCAAAAACATTCAGTACTTC.

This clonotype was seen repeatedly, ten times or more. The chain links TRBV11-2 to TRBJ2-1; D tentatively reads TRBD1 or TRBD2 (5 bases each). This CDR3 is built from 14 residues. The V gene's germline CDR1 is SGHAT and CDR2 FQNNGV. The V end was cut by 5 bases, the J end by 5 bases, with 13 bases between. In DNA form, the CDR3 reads TGTGCCAGCAGCCCCTCGGGACGACACAATGAGCAGTTCTTC. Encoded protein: CASSPSGRHNEQFF. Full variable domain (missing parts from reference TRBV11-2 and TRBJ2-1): EAGVAQSPRYKIIEKRQSVAFWCNPISGHATLYWYQQILGQGPKLLIQFQNNGVVDDSQLPKDRFSAERLKGVDSTLKIQPAKLEDSAVYLCASSPSGRHNEQFFGPGTRLTVL.

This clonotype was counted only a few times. The CDR3 loop reads CASSEEHRELAGELFF. The CDR3 nucleotides are TGTGCCAGCAGCGAGGAGCACAGGGAGTTGGCGGGGGAGCTGTTTTTT. The chain has TRBV5-4 and TRBJ2-2, with D maybe TRBD1 (6 bases). This CDR3 comprises 16 residues. Germline assignment: CDR1 SGHNT and CDR2 YYREEE (reference sequence). V lost 4 bases, J lost 8 bases, and 21 bases lay in between.

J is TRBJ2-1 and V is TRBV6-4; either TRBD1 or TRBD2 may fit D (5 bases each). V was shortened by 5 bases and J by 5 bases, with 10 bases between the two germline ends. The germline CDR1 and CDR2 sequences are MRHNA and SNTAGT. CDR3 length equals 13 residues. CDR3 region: CASSLGTNNEQFF. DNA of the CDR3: TGTGCCAGCAGTCTCGGGACCAACAATGAGCAGTTCTTC.

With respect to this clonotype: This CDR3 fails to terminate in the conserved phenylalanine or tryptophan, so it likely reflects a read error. The CDR3 region is CASSPRGPVGGNEKLFS. CDR3 DNA sequence: TGTGCCAGTAGTCCCCGCGGGCCTGTCGGGGGGAATGAAAAACTGTTTTCT. This chain connects TRBV19 to TRBJ1-4, with a tentative D call TRBD1 (5 bases). This CDR3 contains 17 residues. Trimming pared 5 bases from V and 5 bases from J, leaving 21 bases between. The germline CDR1 and CDR2 sequences are LNHDA and SQIVND (reference sequence).

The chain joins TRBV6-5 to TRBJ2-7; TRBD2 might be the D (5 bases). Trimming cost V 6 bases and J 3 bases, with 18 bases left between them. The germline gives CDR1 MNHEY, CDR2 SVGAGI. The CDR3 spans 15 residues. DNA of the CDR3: TGTGCCAGCAGCCCCGCGTGGACTCGGATCTACGAGCAGTACTTC. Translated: CASSPAWTRIYEQYF.

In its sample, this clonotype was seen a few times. CDR3 sequence (DNA): TGTGCCAGCAGTGCCCCGGCACTAGCCCGCGCGACAGATACGCAGTATTTT. It specifies CASSAPALARATDTQYF. The chain couples TRBV2 to TRBJ2-3; possibly TRBD2 for D (6 bases). This CDR3 spans 17 amino acids. The V and J ends lost 4 bases and 3 bases respectively, with 20 bases between them. Germline V gene data show CDR1 as SNHLY and CDR2 as FYNNEI. Combining the CDR3 with reference TRBV2 and TRBJ2-3 gives the whole variable domain EPEVTQTPSHQVTQMGQEVILRCVPISNHLYFYWYRQILGQKVEFLVSFYNNEISEKSEIFDDQFSVERPDGSNFTLKIRSTKLEDSAMYFCASSAPALARATDTQYFGPGTRLTVL.

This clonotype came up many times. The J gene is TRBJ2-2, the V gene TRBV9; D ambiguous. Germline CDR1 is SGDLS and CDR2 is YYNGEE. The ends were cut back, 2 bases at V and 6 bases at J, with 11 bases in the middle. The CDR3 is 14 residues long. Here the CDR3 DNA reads TGTGCCAGCAGCGTCAGCAGCGTCCCCGGGGAGCTGTTTTTT. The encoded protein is CASSVSSVPGELFF.

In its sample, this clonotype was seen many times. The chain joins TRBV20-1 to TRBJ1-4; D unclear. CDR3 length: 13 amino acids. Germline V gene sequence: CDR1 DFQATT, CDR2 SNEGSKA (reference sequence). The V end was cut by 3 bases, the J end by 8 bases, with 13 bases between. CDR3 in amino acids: CSARGGYAEKLFF. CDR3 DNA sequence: TGCAGTGCTAGGGGAGGGTACGCGGAAAAACTGTTTTTT.

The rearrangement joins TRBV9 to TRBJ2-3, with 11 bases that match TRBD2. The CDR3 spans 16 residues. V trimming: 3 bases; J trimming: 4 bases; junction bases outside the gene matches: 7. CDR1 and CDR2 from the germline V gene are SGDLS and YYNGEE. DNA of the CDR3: TGTGCCAGCAGCGCCTATAGCGGGGGGGCCGCAGATACGCAGTATTTT. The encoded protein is CASSAYSGGAADTQYF.